The text below deals with one T cell receptor (beta chain). It was with unique molecular identifiers that the TCRbeta library was prepared. MiXCR was run by TCRdb on the PCR reads, yielding one entry per CDR3 protein. This table has nearly 250,000 distinct CDR3 sequences, 6.5% to 10% appearing once. The entry originates in a study of T-cell reconstitution after alpha-beta-depleted transplantation in children. The CDR3 covers 12 residues. In germline, CDR1 is ENHRY, CDR2 SYGVKD. V shed 10 bases, J shed 5 bases, and the junction held 5 bases outside the gene matches. This sequence was found in a male patient under 18 who had a stem cell transplant for acute lymphoblastic leukemia, so the T cells may come from the graft donor. V usage is TRBV10-3 and J usage is TRBJ1-5; TRBD1 matches at 7 bases. Sequencing was performed on PBMCs, mostly from graft donor cells, taken 180 days after TCRalphabeta/CD19-depleted stem cell transplant. For the CDR3, the DNA is TGTGCCAAGACAGGGTTGGATCAGCCCCAGCATTTT. It specifies CAKTGLDQPQHF.